This entry describes one T cell receptor beta chain. No antigen is known for it. Base qualities are not provided; no much larger clone lies one nucleotide away. The data derive from a study of T cells in localized non-small cell lung cancer (dated by TCRdb to 2019 to 2021). About the investigation overall: T cell repertoires of 236 early-stage NSCLC patients were analyzed, with tumors being compared against uninvolved tumor-adjacent lungs. The cohort was made up of some 240 treatment-naive NSCLC patients whose localized lung tumors had been resected. NSCLC patients had a mean age of approximately 66 years, and 129 were male and about 98 female. Results the study describes overall, beyond this receptor: Because the study design was exploratory, TCR variables were selected using unadjusted p-values without false-discovery rate correction. Because multi-region tumor sequencing was not performed, intratumor heterogeneity could not be ruled out. Of the top 100 tumor clones, a median of roughly 57 were detected in paired uninvolved adjacent lung; 28 were also among that lung's top 100. Higher blood T cell density associated with longer overall survival, while higher adjacent-lung clonality associated with shorter survival. Uninvolved tumor-adjacent lung showed the highest T cell clonality, higher than tumor, which suggests more focused antigenic responses in the adjacent lung.

CDR1 and CDR2, looked up from the germline V gene, are SGHRS and YFSETQ. Clipping removes 7 bases from V and 3 bases from J, with 5 as the unmatched junction base count. The CDR3 spans 14 residues, from the cysteine through the phenylalanine. The DNA shown is the 42-base CDR3, in frame from base 1. At diagnosis, tumor, uninvolved tumor-adjacent lung and peripheral blood were collected and then preserved as a mix of FFPE and fresh-frozen material. For TCR repertoire profiling, blood samples were analyzed in the form of peripheral blood mononuclear cells. The immunoSEQ Assay was used to sequence TCR beta CDR3 regions from DNA. In the paper's pipeline: To compute T cell density, TCR beta template counts were normalized to usable DNA, which was estimated by amplifying housekeeping genes. Richness was estimated with the preseqR package, extrapolating to 400,000 templates for PBMC samples and 120,000 templates for tissue samples. Clonality was taken to be one minus Pielou's evenness. Tissue-enriched TCRs were identified through differential abundance testing performed on productive amino-acid clonotypes, with a minimum total count of 5 and an alpha of 0.1. The Jaccard Index and the Morisita Overlap Index were used to quantify repertoire overlap between compartments. GLIPH clustered TCR beta CDR3s with public tetramer-defined viral CDR3s; viral motifs required at least three viral sequences plus V-gene enrichment. Drawn from immuneACCESS, this table holds only the in-frame rearrangements with V and J called that TCRdb kept. Clones are partly lost; checked studies trace under half to an unresolved V gene and leave the rest unexplained. V and J calls plus clone size are reproduced from that table; the DNA served to infer D and trimming. The sample data list roughly 35,000 clones, and around 93% of these were observed just once. The top ten clones comprise roughly 7.7% of the sample.

The receptor comes from a female donor over 55 with stage I lung adenocarcinoma. The chain is assembled from TRBV5-1 and TRBJ2-3; TRBD2 lines up with 10 middle nucleotides. The source was peripheral blood, collected before any cancer treatment. CDR3 reads: CASALAGVTDTQYF. The bases read TGCGCCAGCGCGCTAGCGGGAGTGACAGATACGCAGTATTTT. Beyond the CDR3, the reference TRBV5-1 and TRBJ2-3 genes provide the residues; the full variable domain reads: KAGVTQTPRYLIKTRGQQVTLSCSPISGHRSVSWYQQTPGQGLQFLFEYFSETQRNKGNFPGRFSGRQFSNSRSEMNVSTLELGDSALYLCASALAGVTDTQYFGPGTRLTVL.